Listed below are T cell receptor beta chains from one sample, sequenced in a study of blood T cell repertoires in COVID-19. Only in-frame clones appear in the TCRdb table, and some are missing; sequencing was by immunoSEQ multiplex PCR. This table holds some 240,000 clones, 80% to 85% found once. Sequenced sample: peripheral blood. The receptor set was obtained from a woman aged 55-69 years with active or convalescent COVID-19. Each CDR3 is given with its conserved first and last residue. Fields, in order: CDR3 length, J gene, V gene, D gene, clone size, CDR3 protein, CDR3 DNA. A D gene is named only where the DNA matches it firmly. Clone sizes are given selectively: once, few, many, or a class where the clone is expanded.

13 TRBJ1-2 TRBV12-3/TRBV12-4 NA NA CASSLGGGGGYTF TGTGCCAGCAGTTTGGGAGGGGGAGGTGGCTACACCTTC
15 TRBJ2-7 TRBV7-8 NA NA CASSATGSLVYEQYF TGTGCCAGCAGCGCTACAGGGTCCCTCGTTTACGAGCAGTACTTC
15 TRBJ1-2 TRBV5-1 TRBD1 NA CASSPGQGTNYGYTF TGCGCCAGCAGCCCCGGACAGGGAACTAACTATGGCTACACCTTC
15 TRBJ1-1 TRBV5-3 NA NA CARSIIGGKGTEAFF TGTGCCAGAAGCATTATTGGTGGAAAGGGGACTGAAGCTTTCTTT
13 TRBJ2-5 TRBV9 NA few CASSVALQETQYF TGTGCCAGCAGCGTAGCTCTACAAGAGACCCAGTACTTC
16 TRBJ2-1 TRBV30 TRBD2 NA CAWEPGLAGAYNEQFF TGTGCCTGGGAGCCGGGACTAGCGGGGGCGTACAATGAGCAGTTCTTC
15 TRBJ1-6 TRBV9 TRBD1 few CASSVAGTGHSPLHF TGTGCCAGCAGCGTAGCTGGGACAGGGCACTCACCCCTCCACTTT
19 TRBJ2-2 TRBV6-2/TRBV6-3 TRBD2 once CASSYRTSGGAPNTGELFF TGTGCCAGCAGTTATCGGACTAGCGGGGGGGCCCCGAACACCGGGGAGCTGTTTTTT
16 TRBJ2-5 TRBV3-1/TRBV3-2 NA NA CASSSWTSARQETQYF TGTGCCAGCAGCTCCTGGACTTCAGCTCGGCAAGAGACCCAGTACTTC
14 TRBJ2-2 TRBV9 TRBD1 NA CASSATGVGGELFF TGTGCCAGCAGCGCGACAGGGGTTGGCGGGGAGCTGTTTTTT
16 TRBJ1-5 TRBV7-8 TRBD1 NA CASSLDGTGVQQPQHF TGTGCCAGCAGCTTGGATGGGACAGGGGTTCAACAGCCCCAGCATTTT
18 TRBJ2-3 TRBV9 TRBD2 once CASSVAGGQRGRSDTQYF TGTGCCAGCAGCGTAGCTGGCGGCCAGCGGGGGCGGTCAGATACGCAGTATTTT
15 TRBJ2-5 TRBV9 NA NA CASPRRGALGCPQYF TGTGCCAGCCCCCGTCGGGGGGCACTCGGGTGTCCCCAGTACTTC
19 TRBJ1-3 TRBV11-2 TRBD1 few CASSLVGTGGPRSGNTIYF TGTGCCAGCAGCTTAGTGGGGACAGGGGGTCCCCGCTCTGGAAACACCATATATTTT
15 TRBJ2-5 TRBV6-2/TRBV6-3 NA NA CASSYPGSRQETQYF TGTGCCAGCAGTTACCCAGGGTCAAGACAAGAGACCCAGTACTTC
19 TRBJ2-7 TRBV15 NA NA CATSRALVWRWGSNYEQYF TGTGCCACCAGCAGAGCCCTAGTTTGGAGGTGGGGTTCAAACTACGAGCAGTACTTC
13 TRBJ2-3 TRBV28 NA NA CASEEFNTDTQYF TGTGCCAGTGAGGAGTTTAACACAGATACGCAGTATTTT
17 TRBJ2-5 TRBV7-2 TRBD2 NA CASSLTAGLAAGETQYF TGTGCCAGCAGCTTAACCGCGGGACTAGCTGCCGGCGAGACCCAGTACTTC
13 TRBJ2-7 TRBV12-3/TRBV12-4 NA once CASSFGTKYEQYF TGTGCCAGCAGTTTTGGGACAAAGTACGAGCAGTACTTC
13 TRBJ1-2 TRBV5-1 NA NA CASSFLGEEGYTF TGCGCCAGCAGCTTTTTGGGGGAGGAGGGCTACACCTTC
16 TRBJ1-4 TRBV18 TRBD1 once CASSLNAGQRNEKLFF TGTGCCAGCTCACTCAATGCGGGACAGCGAAATGAAAAACTGTTTTTT
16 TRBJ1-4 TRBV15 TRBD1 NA CATSRDHRQGDEKLFF TGTGCCACCAGCAGAGATCATCGACAGGGGGATGAAAAACTGTTTTTT
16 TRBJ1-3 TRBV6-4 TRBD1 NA CASSDGTGVSGNTIYF TGTGCCAGCAGTGATGGGACAGGGGTCTCTGGAAACACCATATATTTT
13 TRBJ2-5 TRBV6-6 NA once CASSYSGRETQYF TGTGCCAGCAGTTATTCTGGGCGAGAGACCCAGTACTTC
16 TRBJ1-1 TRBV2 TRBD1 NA CASSDDRVVTGTRAFF TGTGCCAGCAGCGACGACAGGGTCGTGACAGGAACGAGAGCTTTCTTT
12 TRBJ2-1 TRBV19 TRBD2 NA CASSTGGYEQFF TGTGCCAGTAGTACGGGGGGGTATGAGCAGTTCTTC
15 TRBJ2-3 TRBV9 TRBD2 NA CASSGGGGTIDTQYF TGTGCCAGCAGCGGTGGCGGGGGGACCATAGATACGCAGTATTTT
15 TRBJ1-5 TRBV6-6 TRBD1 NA CASRPRTGYNQPQHF TGTGCCAGCAGGCCCCGGACAGGGTATAATCAGCCCCAGCATTTT
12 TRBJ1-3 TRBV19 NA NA CASSPRGNTIYF TGTGCCAGTAGTCCGAGAGGAAACACCATATATTTT
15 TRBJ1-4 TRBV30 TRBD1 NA CAWTSMGTANEKLFF TGTGCCTGGACCTCAATGGGGACAGCTAATGAAAAACTGTTTTTT
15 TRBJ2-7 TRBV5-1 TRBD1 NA CASSATTGGTYEQYF TGCGCCAGCAGCGCCACGACAGGGGGCACCTACGAGCAGTACTTC
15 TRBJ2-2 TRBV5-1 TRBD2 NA CASSPSGGNTGELFF TGCGCCAGCAGCCCTAGCGGGGGCAACACCGGGGAGCTGTTTTTT
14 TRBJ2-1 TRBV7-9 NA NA CASSLLGGGNEQFF TGTGCCAGCAGCTTACTCGGGGGTGGGAATGAGCAGTTCTTC
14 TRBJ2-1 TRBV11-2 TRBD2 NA CASTRGVSYNEQFF TGTGCCAGCACCCGGGGGGTCTCCTACAATGAGCAGTTCTTC
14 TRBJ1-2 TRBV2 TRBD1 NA CASSHRDRGKGYTF TGTGCCAGCAGTCACCGGGACAGGGGGAAGGGCTACACCTTC
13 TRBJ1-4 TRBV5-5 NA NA CASSRATNEKLFF TGTGCCAGCTCGAGAGCAACTAATGAAAAACTGTTTTTT
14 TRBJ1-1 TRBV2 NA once CASRETGLNTEAFF TGTGCCAGCAGGGAGACAGGACTGAACACTGAAGCTTTCTTT
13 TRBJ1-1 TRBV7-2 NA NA CASSQYLPLEAFF TGTGCCAGCAGCCAGTATTTGCCCCTTGAAGCTTTCTTT
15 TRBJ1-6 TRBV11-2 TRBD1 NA CASSLTGTGDSPLHF TGTGCCAGCAGCTTGACCGGGACAGGGGATTCACCCCTCCACTTT
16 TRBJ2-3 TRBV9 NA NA CASSVQAGQKADTQYF TGTGCCAGCAGCGTCCAAGCGGGACAAAAGGCAGATACGCAGTATTTT
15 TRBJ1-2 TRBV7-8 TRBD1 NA CASSLNMGQFYGYTF TGTGCCAGCAGCTTAAATATGGGACAGTTTTATGGCTACACCTTC
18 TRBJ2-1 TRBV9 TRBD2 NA CASSPQTPGLAVFDEQFF TGTGCCAGCAGCCCTCAAACCCCGGGACTAGCGGTTTTTGATGAGCAGTTCTTC
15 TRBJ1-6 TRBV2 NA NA CASSEYRGIGSPLHF TGTGCCAGCAGTGAATATAGGGGAATTGGCTCACCCCTCCACTTT